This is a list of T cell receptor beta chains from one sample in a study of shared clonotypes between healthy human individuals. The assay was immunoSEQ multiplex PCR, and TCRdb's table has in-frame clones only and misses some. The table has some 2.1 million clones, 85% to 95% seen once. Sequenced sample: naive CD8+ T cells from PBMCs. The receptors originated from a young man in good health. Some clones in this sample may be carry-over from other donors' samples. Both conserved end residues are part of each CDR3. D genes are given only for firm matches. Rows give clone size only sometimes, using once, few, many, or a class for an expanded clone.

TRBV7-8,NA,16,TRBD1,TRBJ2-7,CASSLTDRPGTYEQYF,TGTGCCAGCAGCTTAACGGACAGGCCGGGCACCTACGAGCAGTACTTC
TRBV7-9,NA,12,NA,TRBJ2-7,CASTSGRWEQYF,TGTGCCAGCACCTCAGGACGCTGGGAGCAGTACTTC
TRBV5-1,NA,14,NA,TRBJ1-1,CASSLAPGGTEAFF,TGCGCCAGCAGCTTGGCCCCCGGGGGAACTGAAGCTTTCTTT
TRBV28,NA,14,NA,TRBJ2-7,CASSNRDTSYEQYF,TGTGCCAGCAGTAACCGGGACACCTCCTACGAGCAGTACTTC
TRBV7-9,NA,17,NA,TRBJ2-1,CASSSALGGVSYNEQFF,TGTGCCAGCAGCTCGGCACTAGGGGGAGTGTCCTACAATGAGCAGTTCTTC
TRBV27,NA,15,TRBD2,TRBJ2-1,CASSLGGRSYNEQFF,TGTGCCAGCAGTTTGGGCGGGAGATCCTACAATGAGCAGTTCTTC
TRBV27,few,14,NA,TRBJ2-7,CASRPIDRVYEQYF,TGTGCCAGCAGACCGATCGACAGAGTATACGAGCAGTACTTC
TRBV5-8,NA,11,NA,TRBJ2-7,CASSALVEQYF,TGTGCCAGCAGCGCCCTAGTCGAGCAGTACTTC
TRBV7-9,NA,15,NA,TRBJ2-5,CASSRTAGYQETQYF,TGTGCCAGCAGCCGAACGGCAGGGTACCAAGAGACCCAGTACTTC
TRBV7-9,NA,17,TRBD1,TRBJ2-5,CASSSGTGLVSAETQYF,TGTGCCAGCAGCTCCGGGACAGGGCTAGTTTCGGCGGAGACCCAGTACTTC
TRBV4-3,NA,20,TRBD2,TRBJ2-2,CASSYRAGTSGRSNTGELFF,TGCGCCAGCAGCTACCGTGCCGGGACTAGCGGGAGGTCGAACACCGGGGAGCTGTTTTTT
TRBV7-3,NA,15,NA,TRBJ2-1,CASSLTGPQDNEQFF,TGTGCCAGCAGCTTGACAGGACCCCAGGACAATGAGCAGTTCTTC
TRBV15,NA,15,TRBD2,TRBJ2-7,CATSSLPSGAYEQYF,TGTGCCACCAGCAGCCTCCCGAGCGGGGCCTACGAGCAGTACTTC
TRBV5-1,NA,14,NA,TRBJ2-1,CASSPLRGAGEQFF,TGCGCCAGCAGTCCCCTCCGGGGTGCAGGTGAGCAGTTCTTC
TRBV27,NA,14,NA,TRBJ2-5,CASSKLGSDKAQYF,TGTGCCAGCAGCAAACTAGGTTCGGATAAGGCCCAGTACTTC
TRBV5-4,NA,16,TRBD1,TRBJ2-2,CASSMTGGAGTGELFF,TGTGCCAGCAGCATGACAGGGGGCGCGGGGACCGGGGAGCTGTTTTTT